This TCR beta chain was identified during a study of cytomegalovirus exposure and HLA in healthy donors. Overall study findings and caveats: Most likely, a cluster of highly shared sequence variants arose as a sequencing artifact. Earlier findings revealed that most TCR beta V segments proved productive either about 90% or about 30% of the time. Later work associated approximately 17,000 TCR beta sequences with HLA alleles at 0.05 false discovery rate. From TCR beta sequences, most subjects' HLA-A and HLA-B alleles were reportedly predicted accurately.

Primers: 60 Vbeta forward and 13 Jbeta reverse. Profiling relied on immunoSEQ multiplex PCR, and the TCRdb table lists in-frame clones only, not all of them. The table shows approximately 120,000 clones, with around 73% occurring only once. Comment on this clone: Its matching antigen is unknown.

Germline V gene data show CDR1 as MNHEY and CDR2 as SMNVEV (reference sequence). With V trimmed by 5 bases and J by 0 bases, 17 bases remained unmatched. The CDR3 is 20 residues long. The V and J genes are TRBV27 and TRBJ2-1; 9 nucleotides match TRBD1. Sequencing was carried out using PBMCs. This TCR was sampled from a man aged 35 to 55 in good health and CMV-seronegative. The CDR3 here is CASSRPGQGYYSVSYNEQFF. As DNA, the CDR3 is TGTGCCAGCAGTCGCCCAGGACAGGGGTATTACTCCGTCTCCTACAATGAGCAGTTCTTC.